The 31 T cell receptor beta chains reported below all come from one sample, sequenced in a study of T-cell reconstitution after alpha-beta-depleted transplantation in children (dated by TCRdb to 2016 to 2017). The sample's treatment or condition label, in plain terms: allogeneic hematopoietic cell transplantation with graft depleted of TCRalphabeta T cells and CD19 B cells. Libraries were prepared through PCR. Sequencing relied on an Illumina HiSeq 2500. TCR library preparation used molecular barcoding, with unique molecular identifiers applied to normalize quantification of the TCRbeta repertoire. TCRdb passed the public sequencing reads through fastp at Q25 and MiXCR, retaining productive beta sequences. Each entry is one CDR3 protein sequence, shown with its most common DNA and genes. In this sample the table shows a few hundred thousand distinct CDR3 sequences, approximately 13% of which occur a single time. The ten most abundant clones make up 2% to 2.5% of the sample.

This sample comprised PBMCs, mostly from graft donor cells, obtained 360 days after TCRalphabeta/CD19-depleted stem cell transplant. The origin of the receptors is a male patient aged 5 to 17 who had a stem cell transplant for acute myeloid leukemia, so the T cells may come from the graft donor.

The rearrangement uses TRBV5-1 and TRBJ2-5; D is ambiguous. This CDR3 spans 12 amino acids. Trimming left V 4 bases short and J 0 bases short, with 4 bases between. Germline V lookup: CDR1 SGHRS, CDR2 YFSETQ. CDR3 region: CASSTYQETQYF. In DNA, the CDR3 is TGCGCCAGCAGCACCTACCAAGAGACCCAGTACTTC.

This clonotype was recorded at least ten times. The chain combines TRBV29-1 with TRBJ2-7; no definite D call. Per germline, CDR1 SQVTM and CDR2 ANQGSEA. The CDR3 contains 13 residues. The germline V and J ends were trimmed by 0 bases and 0 bases, with 6 bases remaining between them. The CDR3 loop is CSVEERASYEQYF. CDR3 nucleotide sequence: TGCAGCGTTGAAGAAAGGGCCTCCTACGAGCAGTACTTC.

The rearrangement links TRBV7-2 to TRBJ2-1; 12 nucleotides agree with TRBD2. Trimming cost V 4 bases and J 5 bases; bases outside gene matches: 6. The V gene's germline CDR1 is SGHTA and CDR2 FQGNSA. The CDR3 runs to 16 residues. CDR3 residues: CASSSSGRASNNEQFF. For the CDR3, the DNA is TGTGCCAGCAGCTCTAGCGGGAGGGCCTCGAACAATGAGCAGTTCTTC.

This clonotype came up many times. This CDR3 reads CASSFLDRGPYNEQFF. CDR3 in DNA: TGTGCCAGCAGTTTCTTGGACAGGGGGCCGTACAATGAGCAGTTCTTC. The chain carries TRBV28 and TRBJ2-1; 11 bases align to TRBD1. CDR1 MDHEN and CDR2 SYDVKM come from the germline V gene. J lost 4 bases, V lost 3 bases, and 5 bases had no gene match. The CDR3 spans 16 residues.

This clonotype has only a few counts. The rearrangement joins TRBV9 to TRBJ2-7; 10 nucleotides line up with TRBD2. CDR1 is SGDLS, CDR2 YYNGEE, per germline. V lost 4 bases to trimming and J lost 3 bases; unmatched junction nucleotides: 7. The CDR3 spans 15 residues. The CDR3 loop is CASSPNSGRSYEQYF. The CDR3, as DNA: TGTGCCAGCAGCCCAAATAGCGGGAGGAGCTACGAGCAGTACTTC.

This clonotype occurred a few times. The CDR3 spells CASSPGQGGETQYF. The CDR3, as DNA: TGTGCCAGCAGCCCCGGACAGGGAGGAGAGACCCAGTACTTC. The chain is built from TRBV4-2 and TRBJ2-5; 8 bases are a match to TRBD1. This CDR3 has 14 amino acids. Germline assignment: CDR1 LGHNA and CDR2 YNFKEQ. The junction had 5 bases not matched to a gene; V was cut back by 4 bases and J by 4 bases.

This clonotype was observed many times. The J gene is TRBJ2-5, the V gene TRBV20-1; 7 nucleotides agree with TRBD2. With V trimmed by 2 bases and J by 5 bases, 11 bases remained unmatched. Germline V CDR1 and CDR2: DFQATT, SNEGSKA (reference sequence). This CDR3 contains 15 residues. CDR3 nucleotides: TGCAGTGCTAGAACACGACTAGCAAAGGGGGAGACCCAGTACTTC. It yields the protein CSARTRLAKGETQYF.

J is TRBJ2-7 and V is TRBV7-2; tentatively, D is TRBD1 (6 bases). The CDR3 sequence is 19 residues long. Germline assignment: CDR1 SGHTA and CDR2 FQGNSA. The V end was cut by 0 bases, the J end by 3 bases, with 24 bases between. The CDR3 DNA follows: TGTGCCAGCAGCTTAGCACTAGTATCGTCTGACAGGCTAAACTACGAGCAGTACTTC. It translates to CASSLALVSSDRLNYEQYF.

Note on this clonotype: One end of the junction varies from germline; a read error may be responsible. The chain recombines TRBV2 with TRBJ2-1; tentative D call: TRBD1 (6 bases). This CDR3 has 16 amino acids. Germline V gene data show CDR1 as SNHLY and CDR2 as FYNNEI. In DNA form, the CDR3 reads TGTGCCAGCAGTGATGTCAGGGGTAAATCCTACTATGAGCAGTTCTTC. It specifies CASSDVRGKSYYEQFF.

The chain carries TRBV4-3 and TRBJ1-5; D unresolved. Trimming pared 4 bases from V and 5 bases from J, leaving 6 bases between. The germline CDR1 and CDR2 sequences are LGHNA and YSLEER. The CDR3 runs to 12 residues. In DNA, the CDR3 is TGCGCCAGCAGCCCTGCAGATCAGCCCCAGCATTTT. It codes for CASSPADQPQHF.

This clonotype appeared a few times. The chain uses TRBV12-3 or TRBV12-4 and TRBJ2-7, with a possible D match to TRBD2 (5 bases). Trimming removed 3 bases at V and 3 bases at J, with 12 bases between. The CDR3 extends over 14 amino acids. The CDR3 is CASSFRFRGYEQYF. The CDR3 DNA follows: TGTGCCAGCAGTTTTAGGTTCCGGGGCTACGAGCAGTACTTC.

This clonotype was recorded many times. The genes are TRBV29-1 and TRBJ2-1; 8 nucleotides match TRBD1. The V and J ends lost 3 bases and 8 bases, in that order; junction bases with no gene match: 9. This CDR3 spans 14 amino acids. The V gene's germline CDR1 is SQVTM and CDR2 ANQGSEA. Here the CDR3 reads CSVDQGAYGYEQFF. The CDR3 coding sequence is TGCAGCGTTGATCAGGGGGCTTACGGGTATGAGCAGTTCTTC.

The chain has TRBV9 and TRBJ2-7, with D possibly TRBD1 on 5 matching bases. This CDR3 is 14 amino acids long. The germline V and J ends were trimmed by 4 bases and 3 bases, with 14 bases remaining between them. The germline gives CDR1 SGDLS, CDR2 YYNGEE. The CDR3 loop is CASSPVLGVYEQYF. The CDR3, as DNA: TGTGCCAGCAGCCCGGTCCTAGGGGTCTACGAGCAGTACTTC.

This clonotype was found a few times. The chain is built from TRBV7-2 and TRBJ2-4; no clear D. With 0 bases removed from V and 0 bases from J, the gap between germline ends came to 6 bases. Germline-derived CDR1 and CDR2 are SGHTA and FQGNSA. The CDR3 sequence is 15 residues long. The CDR3 region has the DNA TGTGCCAGCAGCTTAGCGGTACTAGCCAAAAACATTCAGTACTTC. Encoded protein: CASSLAVLAKNIQYF.

This clonotype was observed a handful of times. This sequence joins TRBV2 and TRBJ2-3; the match to TRBD1 covers 7 bases. This CDR3 is built from 15 residues. CDR1 and CDR2 from the germline V gene are SNHLY and FYNNEI. J gave up 3 bases and V 5 bases, and 8 bases lay outside the gene matches. This CDR3 reads CASSPQGERTDTQYF. CDR3 nucleotide sequence: TGTGCCAGCAGTCCGCAGGGGGAAAGGACAGATACGCAGTATTTT.

V and J are TRBV18 and TRBJ2-1; 7 bases are a match to TRBD2. The CDR3 runs to 16 residues. V was clipped by 6 bases and J by 2 bases; unmatched bases: 10. Per germline, CDR1 KGHSH and CDR2 LQKENI. CDR3 sequence reads: CASSFPGRETYNEQFF. As DNA, the CDR3 is TGTGCCAGCTCCTTCCCCGGGCGGGAGACCTACAATGAGCAGTTCTTC.

The J gene is TRBJ1-5, the V gene TRBV28, with 7 bases matching TRBD1. CDR3 length: 13 residues. Per germline, CDR1 MDHEN and CDR2 SYDVKM. Germline trimming cut 7 bases from V and 7 bases from J; bases unmatched to any gene: 7. Here the CDR3 DNA reads TGTGCCAGCATAGCAGGGGGAGGGCAGCCCCAGCATTTT. Translating it yields CASIAGGGQPQHF. The complete variable domain, with remaining parts taken from reference TRBV28 and TRBJ1-5, reads DVKVTQSSRYLVKRTGEKVFLECVQDMDHENMFWYRQDPGLGLRLIYFSYDVKMKEKGDIPEGYSVSREKKERFSLILESASTNQTSMYLCASIAGGGQPQHFGDGTRLSIL.

The V and J genes are TRBV6-5 and TRBJ2-3, with 9 bases aligning to TRBD2. V lost 4 bases to trimming and J lost 8 bases; unmatched junction nucleotides: 10. The CDR3 is 15 amino acids. The germline CDR1 and CDR2 sequences are MNHEY and SVGAGI. This chain's CDR3 is CASSSEREEGSTQYF. For the CDR3, the DNA is TGTGCCAGCAGTTCGGAGCGGGAGGAAGGTAGTACGCAGTATTTT.

In this sample, this clonotype turned up many times. The chain couples TRBV4-2 to TRBJ2-5; D gene ambiguous. This CDR3 spans 13 amino acids. V shed 4 bases and J shed 5 bases, with 11 bases lying between them. In germline, CDR1 is LGHNA, CDR2 YNFKEQ. In DNA form, the CDR3 reads TGTGCCAGCAGCCCGGGCGGAGAGGAGACCCAGTACTTC. It encodes CASSPGGEETQYF.

This clonotype has just a few counts. This sequence joins TRBV3-1 and TRBJ2-3; no clear D. V was pared by 2 bases and J by 3 bases, with 12 bases between. The CDR3 consists of 15 residues. CDR1 is LGHDT, CDR2 YNNKEL, per germline (reference sequence). CDR3 bases: TGTGCCAGCAGCCAACGCGGTGGGTATACAGATACGCAGTATTTT. Protein: CASSQRGGYTDTQYF.

The chain couples TRBV18 to TRBJ2-1; 8 bases match TRBD1. The germline V gene encodes CDR1 KGHSH and CDR2 LQKENI. After removal of 2 bases from V and 8 bases from J, the junction contained 11 bases not matched to a gene. The CDR3 totals 16 residues. The CDR3 protein is CASSPDRTGRAYEQFF. The CDR3 nucleotides are TGTGCCAGCTCACCAGATCGGACAGGGCGCGCATATGAGCAGTTCTTC.

This clonotype was counted at least ten times. The rearrangement links TRBV2 to TRBJ2-7; D could derive from TRBD1 or TRBD2 (5 bases each). This CDR3 is 12 amino acids long. Trimming took 9 bases from V and 1 from J, leaving 10 bases between them. CDR1 SNHLY and CDR2 FYNNEI come from the germline V gene. The CDR3 region is CASTWGSYEQYF. CDR3 in DNA: TGTGCCAGTACTTGGGGGTCCTACGAGCAGTACTTC.

The rearrangement links TRBV28 to TRBJ1-2; D might be TRBD1 (6 bases). The CDR3 spans 16 residues. Trimming took off 6 bases at V and 5 bases at J, with 22 bases between the two ends. Germline assignment: CDR1 MDHEN and CDR2 SYDVKM. CDR3 bases: TGTGCCAGCAGCCTTCTCCCCGGGACACCATCATATGGCTACACCTTC. It encodes CASSLLPGTPSYGYTF.

The chain joins TRBV4-3 to TRBJ2-2, with 7 bases matching TRBD1. The CDR3 covers 16 residues. In germline, CDR1 is LGHNA, CDR2 YSLEER. J was trimmed by 6 bases and V by 3 bases; bases with no gene match: 10. Written as DNA, the CDR3 is TGCGCCAGCAGCCACTTGACAGGGACGGGTCCCGGGGAGCTGTTTTTT. It translates to CASSHLTGTGPGELFF.

The V call is TRBV20-1, the J call TRBJ2-5, with D possibly TRBD2 on 6 matching bases. Germline CDR1 DFQATT, CDR2 SNEGSKA (reference sequence). Trimming took 3 bases from V and 0 from J, leaving 14 bases between them. CDR3 length: 15 amino acids. Written as DNA, the CDR3 is TGCAGTGCTAGTGGGCCCCGGGAGTACCAAGAGACCCAGTACTTC. Translated, it gives CSASGPREYQETQYF.

This clonotype came up once. This chain uses TRBV5-1 with TRBJ2-7; D might be TRBD1 (5 bases). CDR3 length: 14 amino acids. The ends were cut back, 0 bases at V and 3 bases at J, with 10 bases in the middle. Germline loops: CDR1 SGHRS, CDR2 YFSETQ. The CDR3 DNA sequence: TGCGCCAGCAGCTTGGAAGGACAACTCTACGAGCAGTACTTC. It yields the protein CASSLEGQLYEQYF.

This clonotype was recorded a few times. The V gene is TRBV9, the J gene TRBJ2-7; D possibly matches TRBD1 or TRBD2 (5 bases each). V lost 0 bases and J lost 4, with 11 bases in between. The CDR3 consists of 14 residues. The germline gives CDR1 SGDLS, CDR2 YYNGEE. Here the CDR3 DNA reads TGTGCCAGCAGCGTAGGCCCCGAGGGGTACGAGCAGTACTTC. Translation: CASSVGPEGYEQYF.

This clonotype was detected a few times. This chain links TRBV9 with TRBJ2-2; D may be TRBD2 (6 bases). CDR3 length equals 14 residues. The V gene's germline CDR1 is SGDLS and CDR2 YYNGEE. Trimming removed 0 bases at V and 4 bases at J, with 7 bases between. The CDR3 loop is CASSVGTTTGELFF. DNA for the CDR3: TGTGCCAGCAGCGTAGGGACTACCACCGGGGAGCTGTTTTTT. Full variable domain (missing parts from reference TRBV9 and TRBJ2-2): DSGVTQTPKHLITATGQRVTLRCSPRSGDLSVYWYQQSLDQGLQFLIQYYNGEERAKGNILERFSAQQFPDLHSELNLSSLELGDSALYFCASSVGTTTGELFFGEGSRLTVL.

This clonotype has at least ten counts. The J gene is TRBJ2-1, the V gene TRBV4-3, with D possibly being TRBD2 (5 bases). Between the trimmed V and J ends, which lost 1 base and 5 bases, there was a span of 12 bases. The CDR3 sequence is 15 residues long. CDR1 is LGHNA, CDR2 YSLEER, per germline. CDR3 sequence reads: CASSQARGGNNEQFF. The CDR3 DNA follows: TGCGCCAGCAGCCAAGCACGGGGTGGAAACAATGAGCAGTTCTTC.

This clonotype was seen only a few times. The chain has TRBV7-2 and TRBJ1-1; perhaps TRBD1 as D (5 bases). Trimming pared 4 bases from V and 1 base from J, leaving 13 bases between. The CDR3 sequence is 15 residues long. CDR1 SGHTA and CDR2 FQGNSA come from the germline V gene. CDR3 nucleotide sequence: TGTGCCAGCAGCTCGTTCGGGGGAGGGAACACTGAAGCTTTCTTT. Translation: CASSSFGGGNTEAFF.

This rearrangement joins TRBV20-1 to TRBJ2-3; D ambiguous. Germline V gene lookup returns CDR1 DFQATT and CDR2 SNEGSKA (reference sequence). Trimming took 6 bases from V and 4 from J, leaving 8 bases between them. The CDR3 has 11 amino acids. The CDR3 DNA reads as TGCAGTGCCCGGAACCCAGATACGCAGTATTTT. It yields the protein CSARNPDTQYF.